Listed below are T cell receptor beta chains from one sample, sequenced in a study of T-cell memory formation after mild COVID-19. TCRdb passed the 5' RACE reads through MiXCR, listing each CDR3 protein once. The data contain about 500,000 distinct CDR3 sequences, 20% of them singletons. Sequencing was carried out using PBMCs or a T cell subset sorted from them (not recorded which). The receptor set was obtained from an adult woman who had mild COVID-19 (a few samples of this study predate the infection). Cell type and time point are not known. CDR3s include the opening cysteine and the closing phenylalanine or tryptophan. Fields, in order: D gene, J gene, V gene, CDR3 protein. A D gene is named only where the DNA matches it firmly.

TRBD2 | TRBJ2-1 | TRBV12-3/TRBV12-4 | CASSETGGPYNEQFF
- | TRBJ2-2 | TRBV29-1 | CSVVLPGQPNTGELFF
- | TRBJ2-5 | TRBV3-1 | CASSQDGTLEETQYF
- | TRBJ1-2 | TRBV4-2 | CASSQDERGYTF
- | TRBJ1-5 | TRBV6-2/TRBV6-3 | CASSYVGYSNQPQHF
TRBD1 | TRBJ1-1 | TRBV6-2/TRBV6-3 | CASRSTGDGAFF
- | TRBJ1-1 | TRBV6-5 | CASSYSGLAFF
- | TRBJ2-7 | TRBV2 | CASSSTESSYEQYF
- | TRBJ2-1 | TRBV29-1 | CSVAPDEQFF
- | TRBJ2-7 | TRBV5-1 | CASSLDHPTRGGQYF
TRBD1 | TRBJ2-7 | TRBV5-1 | CASSPGTEPYEQYF
- | TRBJ1-2 | TRBV6-1 | CASSSVYNYGYTF
- | TRBJ1-4 | TRBV12-3/TRBV12-4 | CASSLRGGEEKLFF